One and the same sample provided the 2 T cell receptor beta chains below, sequenced in a study of blood T cell repertoires in COVID-19. The table came from immunoSEQ multiplex PCR; TCRdb's copy has only in-frame clones and leaves some out. The sample consists of about 150,000 clones, approximately 88% of them appearing once. Input material: peripheral blood. These receptors all come from a human donor in a cohort sampled during active COVID-19.

The chain carries TRBV28 and TRBJ1-1; 11 bases map to TRBD1. This CDR3 has 15 amino acids. Germline lookup yields CDR1 MDHEN and CDR2 SYDVKM. J lost 8 bases, V lost 9 bases, and 14 bases had no gene match. The CDR3 region is CASIGGDRGLREAFF. CDR3 in DNA: TGTGCCAGTATAGGAGGGGACAGGGGGTTAAGAGAAGCTTTCTTT.

The rearrangement uses TRBV5-4 and TRBJ2-3, with D maybe TRBD2 (5 bases). From germline, CDR1 is SGHNT and CDR2 YYREEE (reference sequence). CDR3 length equals 15 residues. V lost 0 bases and J 4 bases, leaving 12 bases between the germline ends. The CDR3 loop is CASSLVVGSADTQYF. The DNA of the CDR3 is TGTGCCAGCAGCTTGGTAGTGGGGAGCGCAGATACGCAGTATTTT.